The next 32 T cell receptor beta chains were all read from a single sample in a study of T cell responses to AZD1222 COVID-19 vaccine. Assay used: immunoSEQ multiplex PCR; TCRdb lists only in-frame clones, some missing. The sample holds 150,000 or so clones, less than 95% seen once. The sample in question was peripheral blood, obtained 28 days after the second AZD1222 dose. The receptors here all came from an adult who received the AZD1222 COVID-19 vaccine.

The chain has TRBV14 and TRBJ1-6; D uncertain. Trimming took off 3 bases at V and 13 bases at J, with 10 bases between the two ends. The V gene's germline CDR1 is SGHDN and CDR2 FVKESK. The CDR3 is 12 residues long. The CDR3 nucleotides read TGTGCCAGCAGCCAGACAACCGCGCCCCTCCACTTT. Translation gives CASSQTTAPLHF.

This clone has more than one count but fewer than ten. J is TRBJ1-2 and V is TRBV7-2; D unclear. Per the germline V gene, CDR1 is SGHTA and CDR2 is FQGNSA. The CDR3 runs 14 residues. Deletions cut 3 bases from V and 6 bases from J, with 14 bases between. The CDR3 spells CASSFRTDVDGYTF. As DNA, the CDR3 is TGTGCCAGCAGCTTTAGGACGGACGTAGATGGCTACACCTTC.

This clone was observed a few times. J is TRBJ2-7 and V is TRBV7-9; TRBD2 matches at 11 bases. Trimming removed 4 bases from V and 5 bases from J; junction bases left unmatched: 7. The germline gives CDR1 SEHNR, CDR2 FQNEAQ (reference sequence). The CDR3 contains 15 residues. The CDR3, as DNA: TGTGCCAGCAGCTCGCCACTAGCGGGGGAGAACGAGCAGTACTTC. Its protein is CASSSPLAGENEQYF.

V is TRBV2 and J is TRBJ1-6; D is possibly TRBD1 (6 bases). Trimming cost V 3 bases and J 9 bases, with 12 bases left between them. The CDR3 loop spans 14 amino acids. Per germline, CDR1 SNHLY and CDR2 FYNNEI. The CDR3 region has the DNA TGTGCCAGCAGTGATACAGGGTTTCCTTCACCCCTCCACTTT. Amino acids: CASSDTGFPSPLHF. Based on the CDR3 plus reference TRBV2 and TRBJ1-6, the full variable domain is EPEVTQTPSHQVTQMGQEVILRCVPISNHLYFYWYRQILGQKVEFLVSFYNNEISEKSEIFDDQFSVERPDGSNFTLKIRSTKLEDSAMYFCASSDTGFPSPLHFGNGTRLTVT.

The CDR3 loop is CASSSRGQVSNQPQHF. In nucleotides, the CDR3 is TGTGCCAGCAGTTCCCGGGGACAGGTTAGCAATCAGCCCCAGCATTTT. The chain recombines TRBV6-5 with TRBJ1-5, with 8 bases aligning to TRBD1. The length of the CDR3 is 16 residues. With 4 bases clipped from V and 0 bases from J, the junction kept 5 bases outside the gene matches. Germline V gene data show CDR1 as MNHEY and CDR2 as SVGAGI.

The chain joins TRBV6-2 or TRBV6-3 to TRBJ1-2; D is unresolved. Trimming left V 2 bases short and J 4 bases short, with 8 bases between. The CDR3 sequence is 13 residues long. Germline V lookup: CDR1 MNHEY, CDR2 SVGEGT. Here the CDR3 DNA reads TGTGCCAGCAGTTACCTCGGACGCTATGGCTACACCTTC. Amino acids: CASSYLGRYGYTF.

In this sample, this clone turned up a few times. V and J are TRBV27 and TRBJ1-2; D is undetermined. Trimming cost V 4 bases and J 2 bases, with 2 bases left between them. The CDR3 has 11 amino acids. CDR1 is MNHEY and CDR2 is SMNVEV in the germline V gene (reference sequence). The CDR3 is CASSSNYGYTF. DNA of the CDR3: TGTGCCAGCAGTTCGAACTATGGCTACACCTTC.

The J gene is TRBJ2-2, the V gene TRBV10-3, with 12 bases fitting TRBD2. The CDR3 is 16 residues long. CDR1 is ENHRY, CDR2 SYGVKD, per germline. The ends lost 6 bases at V and 5 bases at J; junction bases unmatched: 7. The CDR3 nucleotides are TGTGCCATCAGGAGACTAGCGGGAGCGGGTACCGGGGAGCTGTTTTTT. This encodes CAIRRLAGAGTGELFF.

This chain connects TRBV4-2 to TRBJ2-3, with D perhaps matching TRBD1 (6 bases). V lost 1 base and J lost 8, with 19 bases in between. Germline-derived CDR1 and CDR2 are LGHNA and YNFKEQ. The CDR3 is made up of 16 amino acids. This chain's CDR3 is CASSQGVGADQGTQYF. In DNA form, the CDR3 reads TGTGCCAGCAGCCAAGGGGTGGGGGCCGATCAGGGTACGCAGTATTTT.

This clone was counted only a few times. The chain uses TRBV10-3 and TRBJ1-1; D ambiguous. With 0 bases removed from V and 1 base from J, the gap between germline ends came to 12 bases. The CDR3 runs to 16 residues. Germline V gene lookup returns CDR1 ENHRY and CDR2 SYGVKD. DNA of the CDR3: TGTGCCATCAGTGAGTCGAGGCCGGGTGGGAACACTGAAGCTTTCTTT. Its translation: CAISESRPGGNTEAFF.

This clone was detected once. This chain connects TRBV18 to TRBJ2-5, with unresolved D. The germline CDR1 and CDR2 sequences are KGHSH and LQKENI. The V and J ends lost 3 bases and 5 bases respectively, with 7 bases between them. This CDR3 is built from 12 residues. The CDR3 nucleotides read TGTGCCAGCTCACCCCTAAGTGAGACCCAGTACTTC. Protein product: CASSPLSETQYF. Supplemented by reference TRBV18 and TRBJ2-5, the full variable domain reads NAGVMQNPRHLVRRRGQEARLRCSPMKGHSHVYWYRQLPEEGLKFMVYLQKENIIDESGMPKERFSAEFPKEGPSILRIQQVVRGDSAAYFCASSPLSETQYFGPGTRLLVL.

The V and J genes are TRBV18 and TRBJ1-2; D is undetermined. V was shortened by 5 bases and J by 1 base, with 11 bases between the two germline ends. CDR1 and CDR2 from the germline V gene are KGHSH and LQKENI. CDR3 length equals 14 residues. The CDR3 region has the DNA TGTGCCAGCTCAATAACCGATGTTAACTATGGCTACACCTTC. It specifies CASSITDVNYGYTF.

The DNA of the CDR3 is TGCGCCAGCAGCTTGGCCAGGGGTTCGGGGGGCTACGAGCAGTACTTC. This gives the protein CASSLARGSGGYEQYF. V usage is TRBV5-1 and J usage is TRBJ2-7; D is perhaps TRBD2 (7 bases). Germline assignment: CDR1 SGHRS and CDR2 YFSETQ. V was clipped by 0 bases and J by 3 bases, with 16 bases between them. This CDR3 contains 16 residues.

This chain uses TRBV28 with TRBJ1-6; D possibly corresponds to TRBD1 (6 bases). The length of the CDR3 is 15 residues. Looked up from germline, CDR1 is MDHEN and CDR2 is SYDVKM. The V gene lost 9 bases and the J gene lost 5 bases, with 17 bases spanning the gap. The CDR3 region is CASVSYRANNSPLHF. For the CDR3, the DNA is TGTGCCAGTGTTTCCTACAGGGCTAATAATTCACCCCTCCACTTT.

The rearrangement joins TRBV28 to TRBJ1-2, with no clear D. V was clipped by 2 bases and J by 7 bases, with 29 bases between them. The germline V gene has CDR1 MDHEN and CDR2 SYDVKM. The CDR3 covers 19 residues. Here the CDR3 reads CASSLPGRRNTMVSCGYTF. CDR3 DNA sequence: TGTGCCAGCAGTTTACCCGGACGCCGTAATACCATGGTGAGTTGTGGCTACACCTTC.

V is TRBV7-2 and J is TRBJ2-2; D possibly corresponds to TRBD2 (6 bases). Trimming pared 2 bases from V and 2 bases from J, leaving 18 bases between. CDR1 SGHTA and CDR2 FQGNSA come from the germline V gene. This CDR3 has 18 amino acids. The CDR3 is CASSLTSHLSFNTGELFF. CDR3 coding DNA: TGTGCCAGCAGCTTAACTAGCCACCTCTCGTTCAACACCGGGGAGCTGTTTTTT.

The rearrangement joins TRBV12-3 or TRBV12-4 to TRBJ1-5; no clear D gene. The CDR3 is 12 amino acids. Trimming took 5 bases from V and 4 from J, leaving 6 bases between them. The CDR3 coding sequence is TGTGCCAGCAGTAGGCTGAATCAGCCCCAGCATTTT. It translates to CASSRLNQPQHF.

The chain carries TRBV19 and TRBJ2-7; D possibly corresponds to TRBD1 (6 bases). The ends were cut back, 4 bases at V and 1 base at J, with 11 bases in the middle. This CDR3 spans 14 amino acids. Germline V lookup: CDR1 LNHDA, CDR2 SQIVND (reference sequence). CDR3 nucleotide sequence: TGTGCCAGTAGTAGTACAGGACAGTCCTACGAGCAGTACTTC. This sequence encodes CASSSTGQSYEQYF.

The chain links TRBV30 to TRBJ2-7; weak D call: TRBD1 (5 bases). Trimming took off 4 bases at V and 5 bases at J, with 18 bases between the two ends. Germline assignment: CDR1 GTSNPN and CDR2 SVGIG (reference sequence). CDR3 size: 14 residues. The CDR3 reads CAWNPQGHYDEQYF. In nucleotides, the CDR3 is TGTGCCTGGAACCCTCAGGGCCACTACGACGAGCAGTACTTC. Full variable domain (rest looked up from reference TRBV30 and TRBJ2-7): SQTIHQWPATLVQPVGSPLSLECTVEGTSNPNLYWYRQAAGRGLQLLFYSVGIGQISSEVPQNLSASRPQDRQFILSSKKLLLSDSGFYLCAWNPQGHYDEQYFGPGTRLTVT.

The gene calls are TRBV6-4 and TRBJ2-3, with TRBD1 matching over 7 bases. In germline, CDR1 is MRHNA, CDR2 SNTAGT. Trimming cost V 6 bases and J 4 bases; bases outside gene matches: 7. The CDR3 extends over 14 amino acids. As DNA, the CDR3 is TGTGCCAGCAGCCCAGGGGGTAGAGCAGATACGCAGTATTTT. The encoded protein is CASSPGGRADTQYF.

The chain recombines TRBV19 with TRBJ1-2; perhaps TRBD1 as D (5 bases). The CDR3 length is 15 residues. Trimming left V 7 bases short and J 0 bases short, with 15 bases between. Looked up from germline, CDR1 is LNHDA and CDR2 is SQIVND (reference sequence). In DNA form, the CDR3 reads TGTGCCAGTACCATAGACAGCGGCCCTAACTATGGCTACACCTTC. Encoded protein: CASTIDSGPNYGYTF.

This clone is a singleton in its sample. The chain has TRBV5-1 and TRBJ1-2, with D uncertain. The CDR3 spans 14 residues. Trimming left V 4 bases short and J 5 bases short, with 15 bases between. CDR1 and CDR2 from the germline V gene are SGHRS and YFSETQ. The CDR3 spells CASSQHGLDYGYTF. CDR3 in DNA: TGCGCCAGCAGCCAACACGGACTGGATTATGGCTACACCTTC. Full variable domain (outside the CDR3, taken from reference TRBV5-1 and TRBJ1-2): KAGVTQTPRYLIKTRGQQVTLSCSPISGHRSVSWYQQTPGQGLQFLFEYFSETQRNKGNFPGRFSGRQFSNSRSEMNVSTLELGDSALYLCASSQHGLDYGYTFGSGTRLTVV.

The J gene is TRBJ2-7, the V gene TRBV28; a weak D match, TRBD1 (5 bases). The CDR3 consists of 17 residues. Germline CDR1 MDHEN, CDR2 SYDVKM. Trimming removed 2 bases at V and 2 bases at J, with 19 bases between. The CDR3 sequence: CASSLKLWGGQTYEQYF. DNA of the CDR3: TGTGCCAGCAGTTTAAAGCTATGGGGCGGACAAACCTACGAGCAGTACTTC.

This chain joins TRBV5-1 and TRBJ2-2, with no clear D. The CDR3 is made up of 18 amino acids. Trimming stripped 4 bases from V and 4 bases from J, with 23 bases between. The germline gives CDR1 SGHRS, CDR2 YFSETQ. The CDR3: CASSHNLGHRAGTGELFF. DNA for the CDR3: TGCGCCAGCAGCCACAACCTCGGGCATAGGGCTGGCACCGGGGAGCTGTTTTTT.

The chain uses TRBV12-3 or TRBV12-4 and TRBJ1-5; D not certain. V was cut by 2 bases and J by 10 bases, with 6 bases left in between. The CDR3 is 11 amino acids. CDR3 in DNA: TGTGCCAGCAGTTTAATGGGACCCCAGCATTTT. This translates into CASSLMGPQHF.

This rearrangement joins TRBV6-4 to TRBJ2-3; TRBD1 is a possible D gene (6 bases). Germline CDR1 reads MRHNA; CDR2 reads SNTAGT. The CDR3 has 16 amino acids. The V and J ends lost 1 base and 4 bases respectively, with 15 bases between them. CDR3 sequence: CASSDLGGKGADTQYF. The DNA of the CDR3 is TGTGCCAGCAGTGACTTAGGGGGAAAGGGGGCAGATACGCAGTATTTT.

This chain links TRBV19 with TRBJ2-3; a weak D match, TRBD1 (6 bases). Germline CDR1 LNHDA, CDR2 SQIVND (reference sequence). V was shortened by 5 bases and J by 6 bases, with 15 bases between the two germline ends. The CDR3 loop spans 14 amino acids. The CDR3 DNA reads as TGTGCCAGTAGTTCAACAGGGTCTTGGGATACGCAGTATTTT. This sequence encodes CASSSTGSWDTQYF.

This clone was counted a single time. V usage is TRBV6-6 and J usage is TRBJ1-6; TRBD1 agrees at 8 bases. CDR1 is MNHNY, CDR2 SVGAGI, per germline (reference sequence). This CDR3 has 15 residues. The ends lost 5 bases at V and 6 bases at J; junction bases unmatched: 6. Here the CDR3 reads CASSPGTGFNSPLHF. The CDR3 coding sequence is TGTGCCAGCAGTCCCGGGACAGGTTTTAATTCACCCCTCCACTTT.

The chain is built from TRBV28 and TRBJ1-4, with D possibly TRBD1 on 5 matching bases. Looked up from germline, CDR1 is MDHEN and CDR2 is SYDVKM. V shed 5 bases and J shed 4 bases, with 11 bases lying between them. This CDR3 is built from 14 residues. The CDR3: CASSPPGGNEKLFF. The CDR3 DNA sequence: TGTGCCAGCAGTCCCCCGGGGGGTAATGAAAAACTGTTTTTT.

The V call is TRBV5-4, the J call TRBJ1-4; the match to TRBD1 covers 8 bases. The ends lost 3 bases at V and 8 bases at J; junction bases unmatched: 9. Germline lookup yields CDR1 SGHNT and CDR2 YYREEE (reference sequence). The CDR3 spans 15 residues. Here the CDR3 DNA reads TGTGCCAGCAGCTCCACCGACAGGGGTGGCGAAAAACTGTTTTTT. It yields the protein CASSSTDRGGEKLFF.

The DNA for the CDR3 is TGTGCCAGCGGCGGAAGTGAAAACATTCAGTACTTC. It specifies CASGGSENIQYF. V is TRBV9 and J is TRBJ2-4, with D unresolved. V was pared by 7 bases and J by 5 bases, with 10 bases between. The CDR3 covers 12 residues. Germline-derived CDR1 and CDR2 are SGDLS and YYNGEE. Full variable domain (remainder filled in from reference TRBV9 and TRBJ2-4): DSGVTQTPKHLITATGQRVTLRCSPRSGDLSVYWYQQSLDQGLQFLIQYYNGEERAKGNILERFSAQQFPDLHSELNLSSLELGDSALYFCASGGSENIQYFGAGTRLSVL.

The chain is built from TRBV19 and TRBJ1-5, with D hard to call. The germline V and J ends were trimmed by 2 bases and 0 bases, with 11 bases remaining between them. This CDR3 region has 16 residues. From germline, CDR1 is LNHDA and CDR2 SQIVND (reference sequence). The CDR3: CASSIIGRDSNQPQHF. CDR3 in DNA: TGTGCCAGTAGTATAATAGGACGGGATAGCAATCAGCCCCAGCATTTT.